The following is a T cell receptor (beta chain) sequence with its context. Its antigen is undetermined. Since a much larger clone is just one base distant, this may be a read error. This specimen comes from a study of cytomegalovirus exposure and HLA in healthy donors. For the study at large: Per a later analysis, the 666 first-cohort and over 90 validation repertoires shared one platform.

Whole-study findings and limits: In vitro experiments confirmed that a few CMV-associated chains were specific for CMV antigens. Among TCR beta chains, those listed as cytomegalovirus-associated numbered under 200. According to a later analysis, TCR clusters from the first cohort tended to co-occur in the roughly 110 validation repertoires.

Trimming stripped 5 bases from V and 4 bases from J, with 14 bases between. Germline V gene sequence: CDR1 LNHDA, CDR2 SQIVND (reference sequence). The CDR3 runs to 14 residues. Data came from immunoSEQ multiplex PCR; TCRdb stores just in-frame clones and leaves some out. This table has some 78,000 clones, around 96% appearing once. Material: PBMCs. The clonotype originates from a man younger than 35 in good health and CMV-seropositive. The rearrangement joins TRBV19 to TRBJ1-2; D remains ambiguous. This CDR3 reads CASSRDKHLYGYTF. The CDR3 region has the DNA TGTGCCAGTAGTCGAGATAAGCACCTCTATGGCTACACCTTC.